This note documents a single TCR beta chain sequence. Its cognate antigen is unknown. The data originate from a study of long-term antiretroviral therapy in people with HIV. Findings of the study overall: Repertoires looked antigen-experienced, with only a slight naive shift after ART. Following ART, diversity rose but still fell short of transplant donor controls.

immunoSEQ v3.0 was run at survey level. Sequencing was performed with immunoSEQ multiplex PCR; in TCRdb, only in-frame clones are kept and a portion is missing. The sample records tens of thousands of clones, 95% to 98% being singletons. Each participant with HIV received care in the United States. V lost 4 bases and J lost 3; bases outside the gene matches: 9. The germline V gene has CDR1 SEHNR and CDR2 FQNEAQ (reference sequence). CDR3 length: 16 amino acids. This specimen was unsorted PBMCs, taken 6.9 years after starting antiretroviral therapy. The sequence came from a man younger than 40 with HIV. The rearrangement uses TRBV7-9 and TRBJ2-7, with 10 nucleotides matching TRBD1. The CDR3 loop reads CASSSGTGVISYEQYF. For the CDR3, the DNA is TGTGCCAGCAGCTCCGGGACAGGGGTTATTAGCTACGAGCAGTACTTC.